This entry describes one TCR beta chain. Germline assignment: CDR1 SGHTA and CDR2 FQGNSA. The V and J ends lost 0 bases and 6 bases, in that order; junction bases with no gene match: 7. This CDR3 comprises 16 residues. This sample was taken from a study of ipilimumab plus nivolumab after autologous stem cell transplantation. Here immunoSEQ multiplex PCR was the method, and the copy in TCRdb shows in-frame clones only, minus some. The table includes some 87,000 clones, 65% to 85% detected once. This TCR derives from a male donor with diffuse large B-cell lymphoma. This sample comprised PBMCs, obtained in a trial of ipilimumab plus nivolumab as post-transplant consolidation. The chain recombines TRBV7-2 with TRBJ2-3; 9 bases fit TRBD2. The CDR3 is CASSLALAGRGDTQYF. The CDR3, as DNA: TGTGCCAGCAGCTTAGCACTAGCGGGCCGGGGGGATACGCAGTATTTT.